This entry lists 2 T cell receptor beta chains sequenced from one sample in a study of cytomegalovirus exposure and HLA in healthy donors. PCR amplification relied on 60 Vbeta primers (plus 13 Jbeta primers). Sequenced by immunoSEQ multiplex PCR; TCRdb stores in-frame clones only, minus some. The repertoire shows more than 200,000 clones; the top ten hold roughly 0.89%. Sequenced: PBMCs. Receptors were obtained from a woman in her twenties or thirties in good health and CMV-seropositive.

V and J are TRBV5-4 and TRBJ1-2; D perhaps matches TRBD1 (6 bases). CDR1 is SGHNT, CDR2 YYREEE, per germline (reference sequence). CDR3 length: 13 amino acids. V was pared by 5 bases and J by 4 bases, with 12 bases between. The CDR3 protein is CASRSDSIYGYTF. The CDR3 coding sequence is TGTGCCAGCAGATCGGACAGCATCTATGGCTACACCTTC. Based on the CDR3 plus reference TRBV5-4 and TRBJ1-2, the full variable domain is ETGVTQSPTHLIKTRGQQVTLRCSSQSGHNTVSWYQQALGQGPQFIFQYYREEENGRGNFPPRFSGLQFPNYSSELNVNALELDDSALYLCASRSDSIYGYTFGSGTRLTVV.

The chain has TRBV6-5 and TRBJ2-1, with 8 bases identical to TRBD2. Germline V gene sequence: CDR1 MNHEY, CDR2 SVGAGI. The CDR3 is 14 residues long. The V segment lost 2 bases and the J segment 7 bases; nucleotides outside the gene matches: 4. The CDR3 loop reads CASSYPGGRNEQFF. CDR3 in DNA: TGTGCCAGCAGTTACCCGGGGGGGAGGAATGAGCAGTTCTTC.